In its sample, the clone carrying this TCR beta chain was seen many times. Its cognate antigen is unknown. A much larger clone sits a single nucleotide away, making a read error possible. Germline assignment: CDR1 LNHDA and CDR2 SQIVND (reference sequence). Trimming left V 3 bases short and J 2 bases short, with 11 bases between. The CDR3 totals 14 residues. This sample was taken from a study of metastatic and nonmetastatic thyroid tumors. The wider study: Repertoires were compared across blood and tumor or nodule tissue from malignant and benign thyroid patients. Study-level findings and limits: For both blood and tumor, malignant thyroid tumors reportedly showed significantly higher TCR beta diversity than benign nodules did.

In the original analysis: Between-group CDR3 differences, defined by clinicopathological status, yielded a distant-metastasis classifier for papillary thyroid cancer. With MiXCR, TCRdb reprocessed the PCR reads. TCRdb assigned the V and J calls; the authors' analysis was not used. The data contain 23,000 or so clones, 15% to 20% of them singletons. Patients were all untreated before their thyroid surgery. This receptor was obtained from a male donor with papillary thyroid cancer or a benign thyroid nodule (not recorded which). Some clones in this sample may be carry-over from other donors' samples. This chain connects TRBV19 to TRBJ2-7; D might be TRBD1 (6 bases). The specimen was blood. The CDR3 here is CASSMGAGTYEQYF. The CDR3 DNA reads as TGTGCCAGTAGTATGGGGGCAGGGACCTACGAGCAGTACTTC. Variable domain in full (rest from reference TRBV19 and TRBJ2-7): DGGITQSPKYLFRKEGQNVTLSCEQNLNHDAMYWYRQDPGQGLRLIYYSQIVNDFQKGDIAEGYSVSREKKESFPLTVTSAQKNPTAFYLCASSMGAGTYEQYFGPGTRLTVT.